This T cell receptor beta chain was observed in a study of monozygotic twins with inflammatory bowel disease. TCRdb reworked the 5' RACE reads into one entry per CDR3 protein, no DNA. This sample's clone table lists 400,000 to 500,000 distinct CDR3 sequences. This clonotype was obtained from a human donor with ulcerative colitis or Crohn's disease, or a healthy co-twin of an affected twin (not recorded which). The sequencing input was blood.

This CDR3 reads CASSLDSQRKESHNYGYTF. The chain carries TRBV5-1 and TRBJ1-2; TCRdb returns TRBD1, unconfirmable since there is no DNA. The CDR3 has 19 amino acids. The germline V gene has CDR1 SGHRS and CDR2 YFSETQ.